This paragraph covers one TCR beta chain sequence. Its cognate antigen is unknown. Antigen-specific CD4+ T cells were first expanded with viral peptide pools by the ViraFEST assay and only then sequenced. Researchers isolated CD4+ T cells once approximately eleven days of culture had elapsed. The vaccine given was either BNT162b2 or mRNA-1273, in two doses. The researchers cultured some 1.9 million PBMC per well with 7.5 to 10 IU/ml IL-2 and 7.5 to 10 ug/ml peptides. This CDR3 contains 14 residues. Germline V gives CDR1 MNHEY, CDR2 SMNVEV (reference sequence). V lost 6 bases and J lost 0, with 11 bases in between. The table came from immunoSEQ multiplex PCR; TCRdb's copy has only in-frame clones and leaves some out. The data contain around 26,000 clones, 69% of them singletons. This specimen belongs to a study of vaccination effects on CD4 cells after COVID-19.

Sequencing was performed on CD4+ T cells from PBMCs cultured with SARS-CoV-2 spike peptides, taken after COVID-19 vaccination. The receptor's source is a human donor who received a COVID-19 vaccine. The chain joins TRBV27 to TRBJ1-1; D is unresolved. The CDR3 protein is CASRDGPLNTEAFF. CDR3 in DNA: TGTGCCAGCAGGGACGGACCGTTGAACACTGAAGCTTTCTTT.